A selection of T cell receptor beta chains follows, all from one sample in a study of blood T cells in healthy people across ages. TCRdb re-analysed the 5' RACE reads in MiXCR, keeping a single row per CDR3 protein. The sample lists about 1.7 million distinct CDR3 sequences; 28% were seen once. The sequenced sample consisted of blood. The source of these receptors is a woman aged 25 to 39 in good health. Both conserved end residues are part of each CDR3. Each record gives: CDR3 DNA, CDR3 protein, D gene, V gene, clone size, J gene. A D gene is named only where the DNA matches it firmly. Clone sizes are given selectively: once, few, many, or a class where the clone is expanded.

CDR3nt: TGTGCCAGCAGCCCCCGTGGCGGGAAAAATCAACAAGGGCAGTATTTT
CDR3aa: CASSPRGGKNQQGQYF
d_gene: -
v_gene: TRBV7-2
abundance: -
j_gene: TRBJ2-3

CDR3nt: TGTGCCAGCAGCCTGTCCCCATACAGCTCTATGAACACTGAAGCTTTCTTT
CDR3aa: CASSLSPYSSMNTEAFF
d_gene: -
v_gene: TRBV6-1
abundance: few
j_gene: TRBJ1-1

CDR3nt: TGCGCCAGCAGCTCTTACAGGGGCGGCAATCGGCCCCAGCATTTT
CDR3aa: CASSSYRGGNRPQHF
d_gene: TRBD1
v_gene: TRBV4-1
abundance: -
j_gene: TRBJ1-5

CDR3nt: TGTGCCACCAGCAGAGGTGGGGGGCTAGGAGAGCAGTACTTC
CDR3aa: CATSRGGGLGEQYF
d_gene: -
v_gene: TRBV15
abundance: many
j_gene: TRBJ2-7

CDR3nt: TGCGCCAGCAGCCAAGAGGACTCCAAGCGGGAGGTCTACAATGAGCAGTTCTTC
CDR3aa: CASSQEDSKREVYNEQFF
d_gene: TRBD2
v_gene: TRBV4-1
abundance: -
j_gene: TRBJ2-1

CDR3nt: TGCAGTGCTTCGGAAGACAGCGCTGAAAAACTGTTTTTT
CDR3aa: CSASEDSAEKLFF
d_gene: -
v_gene: TRBV20-1
abundance: many
j_gene: TRBJ1-4

CDR3nt: TGCAGCGTTGAAGATAGCCCAGAGGAGCAGTTCTTC
CDR3aa: CSVEDSPEEQFF
d_gene: -
v_gene: TRBV29-1
abundance: many
j_gene: TRBJ2-1

CDR3nt: TGTGCCAGCAGCCGGGGTACCACAAGGGTGAACACTGAAGCTTTCTTT
CDR3aa: CASSRGTTRVNTEAFF
d_gene: -
v_gene: TRBV7-2
abundance: few
j_gene: TRBJ1-1

CDR3nt: TGCAGTGCTAGCGACCCGAATAGCAATCAGCCCCAGCATTTT
CDR3aa: CSASDPNSNQPQHF
d_gene: -
v_gene: TRBV20-1
abundance: -
j_gene: TRBJ1-5

CDR3nt: TGTGCCAGCAGCCCCGGGCGGGTTCCAGAGACCCAGTACTTC
CDR3aa: CASSPGRVPETQYF
d_gene: -
v_gene: TRBV7-8
abundance: -
j_gene: TRBJ2-5

CDR3nt: TGCGCCAGCAGCATGATAGGGCAGGGGATTCTCGAGCAGTACTTC
CDR3aa: CASSMIGQGILEQYF
d_gene: -
v_gene: TRBV5-1
abundance: once
j_gene: TRBJ2-7

CDR3nt: TGTGCCAGCAGCTCCCTGGGGACGACGAACACCGGGAAGCTGTTTTTT
CDR3aa: CASSSLGTTNTGKLFF
d_gene: -
v_gene: TRBV7-2
abundance: -
j_gene: TRBJ2-2

CDR3nt: TGCGCCAGCAGCTTAGCGGGACTGGTTGAGGGGACGCAGTATTTT
CDR3aa: CASSLAGLVEGTQYF
d_gene: TRBD2
v_gene: TRBV5-1
abundance: -
j_gene: TRBJ2-3

CDR3nt: TGCAGTGCGAAGACAGGGGGACGGGAGACCCAGTACTTC
CDR3aa: CSAKTGGRETQYF
d_gene: TRBD1
v_gene: TRBV20-1
abundance: many
j_gene: TRBJ2-5

CDR3nt: TGCGCCAGCAGCCGAGGAGAAGGGGCTAACACTGAAGCTTTCTTT
CDR3aa: CASSRGEGANTEAFF
d_gene: -
v_gene: TRBV4-1
abundance: once
j_gene: TRBJ1-1

CDR3nt: TGTGCCAGCAGTTCTTCAGCGCGGCTGGGTGAAGCTTTCTTT
CDR3aa: CASSSSARLGEAFF
d_gene: -
v_gene: TRBV6-5
abundance: -
j_gene: TRBJ1-1

CDR3nt: TGTGCCAGCAGGCCCACTAGTTCCAGCACAGATACGCAGTATTTT
CDR3aa: CASRPTSSSTDTQYF
d_gene: -
v_gene: TRBV11-2
abundance: few
j_gene: TRBJ2-3

CDR3nt: TGTGCCAGCAGCTTGGCGGCGGCAGAGCTGTTTTTT
CDR3aa: CASSLAAAELFF
d_gene: -
v_gene: TRBV5-5
abundance: -
j_gene: TRBJ2-2

CDR3nt: TGTGCCAGCAGGGCCGGGACTAGTGACGGGCAGTTCTTC
CDR3aa: CASRAGTSDGQFF
d_gene: TRBD2
v_gene: TRBV7-2
abundance: many
j_gene: TRBJ2-1

CDR3nt: TGCGCCAGCAGCACCGGGACAGGGGGTACAACTAATGAAAAACTGTTTTTT
CDR3aa: CASSTGTGGTTNEKLFF
d_gene: TRBD1
v_gene: TRBV5-1
abundance: once
j_gene: TRBJ1-4

CDR3nt: TGTGCCACCAGTGATACCGGGACAGGGTCTGGAGAGACCCAGTACTTC
CDR3aa: CATSDTGTGSGETQYF
d_gene: TRBD1
v_gene: TRBV24-1
abundance: few
j_gene: TRBJ2-5

CDR3nt: TGTGCCACCAGTGATGACATCACAGATACGCAGTATTTT
CDR3aa: CATSDDITDTQYF
d_gene: -
v_gene: TRBV24-1
abundance: few
j_gene: TRBJ2-3

CDR3nt: TGCGCCAGCAGTCCTACAGTACCTGCCGCTGAAGCTTTCTTT
CDR3aa: CASSPTVPAAEAFF
d_gene: -
v_gene: TRBV10-1
abundance: -
j_gene: TRBJ1-1

CDR3nt: TGTGCCAGCAGCAGACCCCTAAGGGGGTATGGCTACACCTTC
CDR3aa: CASSRPLRGYGYTF
d_gene: -
v_gene: TRBV7-3
abundance: many
j_gene: TRBJ1-2

CDR3nt: TGTGCCAGCAGCTTATGGCGGACAGGGGTTGGCAATGAGCAGTTCTTC
CDR3aa: CASSLWRTGVGNEQFF
d_gene: TRBD1
v_gene: TRBV7-2
abundance: few
j_gene: TRBJ2-1

CDR3nt: TGTGCCAGCAGACGGACAGCAAGCTCCTACGAGCAGTACTTC
CDR3aa: CASRRTASSYEQYF
d_gene: -
v_gene: TRBV6-5
abundance: many
j_gene: TRBJ2-7

CDR3nt: TGTGCCAGCAGCCAAGCCGGGGGGACCCAGTACTTC
CDR3aa: CASSQAGGTQYF
d_gene: -
v_gene: TRBV3-1
abundance: -
j_gene: TRBJ2-5

CDR3nt: TGTGCCAGCAGTGAATCGCAAGGGGTGGGATACGAGCAGTACTTC
CDR3aa: CASSESQGVGYEQYF
d_gene: -
v_gene: TRBV25-1
abundance: few
j_gene: TRBJ2-7

CDR3nt: TGTGCCAGCAGCCCTTCTGGGACTACTAGGTACAATGAGCAGTACTTC
CDR3aa: CASSPSGTTRYNEQYF
d_gene: TRBD2
v_gene: TRBV7-9
abundance: -
j_gene: TRBJ2-7

CDR3nt: TGTGCCAGCTCACCCCGGTTTAACAATGAGCAGTTCTTC
CDR3aa: CASSPRFNNEQFF
d_gene: -
v_gene: TRBV18
abundance: -
j_gene: TRBJ2-1

CDR3nt: TGTGCCAGCAAGTTTATTGGGACTAGCGCCTACAATGAGCAGTTCTTC
CDR3aa: CASKFIGTSAYNEQFF
d_gene: TRBD2
v_gene: TRBV27
abundance: few
j_gene: TRBJ2-1

CDR3nt: TGTGCCAGCACCCTACAGGGGGGAGCTAACTATGGCTACACCTTC
CDR3aa: CASTLQGGANYGYTF
d_gene: TRBD1
v_gene: TRBV28
abundance: few
j_gene: TRBJ1-2

CDR3nt: TGCAGTGTTAGAGATAAAGGGACTAGACAAGAGACCCAGTACTTC
CDR3aa: CSVRDKGTRQETQYF
d_gene: TRBD2
v_gene: TRBV20-1
abundance: -
j_gene: TRBJ2-5

CDR3nt: TGTGCCATCAGTGGGCCCCAGGGGGCCGGCTACACCTTC
CDR3aa: CAISGPQGAGYTF
d_gene: TRBD1
v_gene: TRBV10-3
abundance: few
j_gene: TRBJ1-2

CDR3nt: TGTGCCACCAGGGTTAACGAGGTGGACTCTGGAAACACCATATATTTT
CDR3aa: CATRVNEVDSGNTIYF
d_gene: -
v_gene: TRBV24-1
abundance: -
j_gene: TRBJ1-3

CDR3nt: TGCGCCAGCAGCTTGGGGATGAGAGTCGGGGAAGAGACCCAGTACTTC
CDR3aa: CASSLGMRVGEETQYF
d_gene: -
v_gene: TRBV5-1
abundance: -
j_gene: TRBJ2-5

CDR3nt: TGTGCCAGCAGTTTGCTAGCGGAAAACAATGAGCAGTTCTTC
CDR3aa: CASSLLAENNEQFF
d_gene: TRBD2
v_gene: TRBV12-3/TRBV12-4
abundance: few
j_gene: TRBJ2-1

CDR3nt: TGTGCCAGCAGCTTATCGGGCGGGGCCCTCTCCTACAATGAGCAGTTCTTC
CDR3aa: CASSLSGGALSYNEQFF
d_gene: -
v_gene: TRBV7-9
abundance: -
j_gene: TRBJ2-1

CDR3nt: TGTGCCAGCAGCTTACTCTTAGGCCAGGTGGAGACCCAGTACTTC
CDR3aa: CASSLLLGQVETQYF
d_gene: -
v_gene: TRBV7-9
abundance: -
j_gene: TRBJ2-5

CDR3nt: TGTGCCAGCAGCCAAGTGAGACAGGGGGTTCAGCCCCAGCATTTT
CDR3aa: CASSQVRQGVQPQHF
d_gene: TRBD1
v_gene: TRBV3-1
abundance: once
j_gene: TRBJ1-5

CDR3nt: TGTGCCAGCAGCGTGCGGGGGGGGACCCTCTACAATGAGCAGTTCTTC
CDR3aa: CASSVRGGTLYNEQFF
d_gene: TRBD2
v_gene: TRBV9
abundance: few
j_gene: TRBJ2-1

CDR3nt: TGTGCCAGCAGCTTAGCGAGACGAAGGGCCAATGAGCAGTTCTTC
CDR3aa: CASSLARRRANEQFF
d_gene: -
v_gene: TRBV7-6
abundance: few
j_gene: TRBJ2-1

CDR3nt: TGTGCCATCAGTGAAACGGGACAGGCACAAGAGACCCAGTACTTC
CDR3aa: CAISETGQAQETQYF
d_gene: TRBD1
v_gene: TRBV10-3
abundance: -
j_gene: TRBJ2-5

CDR3nt: TGTGCCAGTAGTACAGGGTCAGGCGGCAATCAGCCCCAGCATTTT
CDR3aa: CASSTGSGGNQPQHF
d_gene: -
v_gene: TRBV19
abundance: -
j_gene: TRBJ1-5